This T cell receptor (beta chain) was profiled in a study of shared clonotypes between healthy human individuals. Study conclusions and caveats: Relative to clonotypes present in all four donors, those not shared had lower generation probabilities.

Cells designated naive CD8 were CD45RO-negative and were positively selected for CCR7, with terminally differentiated effector memory CD45RA+ cells excluded. TCRdb's table, derived via immunoSEQ multiplex PCR, lists solely in-frame clones and lacks some. The sample includes about 590,000 clones, roughly 96% of them seen just once. As concerns this clone: Its target is unknown.

J was trimmed by 9 bases and V by 6 bases; bases with no gene match: 10. The length of the CDR3 is 14 residues. From germline, CDR1 is MNHEY and CDR2 SMNVEV (reference sequence). The specimen was naive CD8+ T cells sorted from blood. The sequence was collected from a woman aged 30 to 39 in good health. The gene calls are TRBV27 and TRBJ2-1, with TRBD2 identical over 8 bases. CDR3 DNA sequence: TGTGCCAGCAGACGGGGGGGCACGAGGGGTGAGCAGTTCTTC. Residues: CASRRGGTRGEQFF.